The subject of this entry is one T cell receptor beta chain. What it binds is unknown. This entry comes from a study of Tregs in tolerant kidney transplant recipients. CDR1 is SQVTM and CDR2 is ANQGSEA in the germline V gene. V lost 5 bases and J 2 bases, leaving 16 bases between the germline ends. The CDR3 has 14 residues. Here immunoSEQ multiplex PCR was the method, and the copy in TCRdb shows in-frame clones only, minus some. The sample consists of 35,000 to 50,000 clones, around 95% of them appearing once. Sequenced material: Tregs from blood cultured with allogeneic cells. The chain carries TRBV29-1 and TRBJ2-7; D gene ambiguous. The receptor was isolated from a human donor in good health. This CDR3 reads CSVRETFGTYEQYF. Written as DNA, the CDR3 is TGCAGCGTTCGAGAGACTTTTGGTACCTACGAGCAGTACTTC.